The T cell receptor beta chain described here comes from a study of spatial heterogeneity in lung cancer. This clonotype was observed at least ten times. Its matching antigen is unknown. Every individual TCR cDNA molecule carried its own unique molecular identifier, which allowed correction of PCR and sequencing errors. TCRdb re-analysed the 5' RACE reads in MiXCR, keeping a single row per CDR3 protein. Of about 48,000 distinct CDR3 sequences in the sample, over 4.5% were seen once. Indicated time point: sample taken at primary tumor resection. The input material, whole RNA from tumor, nontumor lung or frozen PBMC, was sequenced unsorted. Study conclusions and caveats: Follow-up blood showed ubiquitous expanded tumor TCRs less than blood at resection did.

Germline values: CDR1 SGHRS, CDR2 YFSETQ. This CDR3 is built from 13 residues. The ends were cut back, 1 base at V and 4 bases at J, with 8 bases in the middle. The rearrangement links TRBV5-1 to TRBJ2-5, with D perhaps TRBD1 (6 bases). The receptor's source is a male donor with early-stage non-small cell lung cancer. The starting material was PBMCs, obtained at surgery. The CDR3 DNA is TGCGCCAGCAGCTTGACAGGGCCAGAGACCCAGTACTTC. It is translated as CASSLTGPETQYF. The full variable domain, completed using reference TRBV5-1 and TRBJ2-5, is KAGVTQTPRYLIKTRGQQVTLSCSPISGHRSVSWYQQTPGQGLQFLFEYFSETQRNKGNFPGRFSGRQFSNSRSEMNVSTLELGDSALYLCASSLTGPETQYFGPGTRLLVL.